This T cell receptor (beta chain) was recovered during a study of regulatory T cells in long-lasting Graves disease. This clonotype was detected only a few times. Antigen: not known. The germline CDR1 and CDR2 sequences are SGHDT and YYEEEE. The CDR3 loop spans 16 amino acids. The V end lost 2 bases, the J end lost 5 bases, and 19 bases lay between the germline ends. Arm-PCR of CDR3 regions and iRepertoire HTBI primers were the basis on which TCR beta libraries were built. TCRdb reanalysed the multiplex PCR reads using MiXCR and keeps one entry per CDR3 protein. The sample records about 470,000 distinct CDR3 sequences, about 20% being singletons. The sample's time point: persistent/refractory GD, antithyroid drugs over 5 years with positive TRAb. Following extraction of RNA from PBMCs, that RNA was used to make the TCR library. Study-level findings and limits: Because few samples were included, accuracy may have been lower.

This sequence joins TRBV5-6 and TRBJ2-5; perhaps TRBD1 as D (6 bases). Material: peripheral blood mononuclear cells (PBMCs), obtained when the disease was refractory, from a patient treated with antithyroid drugs. The TCR sequence derives from a female donor with Graves disease. CDR3 sequence reads: CASSFYRDVQGETQYF. CDR3 coding DNA: TGTGCCAGCAGCTTTTACCGGGACGTGCAGGGGGAGACCCAGTACTTC.